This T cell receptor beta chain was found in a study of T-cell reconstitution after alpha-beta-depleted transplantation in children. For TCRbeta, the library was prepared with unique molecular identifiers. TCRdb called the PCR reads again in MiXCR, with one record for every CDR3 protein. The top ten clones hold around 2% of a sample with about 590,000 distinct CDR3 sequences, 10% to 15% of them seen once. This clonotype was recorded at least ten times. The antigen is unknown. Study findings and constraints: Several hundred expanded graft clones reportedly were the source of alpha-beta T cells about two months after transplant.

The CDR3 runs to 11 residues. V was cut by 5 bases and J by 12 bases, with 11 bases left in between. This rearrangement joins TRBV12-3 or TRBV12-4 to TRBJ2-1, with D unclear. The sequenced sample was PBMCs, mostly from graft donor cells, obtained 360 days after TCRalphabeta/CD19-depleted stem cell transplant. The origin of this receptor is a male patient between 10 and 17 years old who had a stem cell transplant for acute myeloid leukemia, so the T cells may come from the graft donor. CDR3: CASSPSSGQFF. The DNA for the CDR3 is TGTGCCAGCAGTCCATCGAGTGGGCAGTTCTTC.